This paragraph covers one T cell receptor beta chain sequence. Per the authors' pipeline: From reference gene primer amplification, estimates of nucleated cell counts were derived. Method: immunoSEQ multiplex PCR; TCRdb's copy keeps in-frame clones and lacks some. The DNA gave D and trimming, while V, J and clone size come from that table. This repertoire shows 370,000 or so clones, 81% found once; its top ten account for roughly 1.2%. The sample originates from a study of blood T cell repertoires in COVID-19. Study as a whole: Samples representing acute and convalescent COVID-19 were sourced from the United States, Italy and Spain. Sources were T cells, B-cell-depleted T cells, or PBMCs; the material itself was cDNA or gDNA.

Germline CDR1 is SGHVS and CDR2 is FQNEAQ. Trimming pared 1 base from V and 2 bases from J, leaving 8 bases between. This CDR3 is 14 amino acids long. Sequenced input: peripheral blood. The chain links TRBV7-8 to TRBJ1-1, with unresolved D. This TCR was sampled from a human donor with acute or convalescent COVID-19. The donor label of this sample is uncertain. The CDR3 DNA sequence: TGTGCCAGCAGCTTAGGGTCACATAACACTGAAGCTTTCTTT. It encodes CASSLGSHNTEAFF.